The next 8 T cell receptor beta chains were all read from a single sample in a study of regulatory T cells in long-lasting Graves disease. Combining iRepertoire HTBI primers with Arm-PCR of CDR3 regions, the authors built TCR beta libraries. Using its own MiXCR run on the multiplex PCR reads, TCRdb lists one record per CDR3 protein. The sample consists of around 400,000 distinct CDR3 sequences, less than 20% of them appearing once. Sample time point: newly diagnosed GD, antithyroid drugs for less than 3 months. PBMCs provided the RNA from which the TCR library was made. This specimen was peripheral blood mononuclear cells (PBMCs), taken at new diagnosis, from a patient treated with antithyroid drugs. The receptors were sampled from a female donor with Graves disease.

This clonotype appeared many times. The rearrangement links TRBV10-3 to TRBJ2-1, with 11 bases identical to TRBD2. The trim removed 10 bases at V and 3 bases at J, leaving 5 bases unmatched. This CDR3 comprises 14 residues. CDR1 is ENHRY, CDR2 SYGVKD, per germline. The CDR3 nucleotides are TGTGCCAGCCAGGGACTAGCGGACTACAATGAGCAGTTCTTC. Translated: CASQGLADYNEQFF.

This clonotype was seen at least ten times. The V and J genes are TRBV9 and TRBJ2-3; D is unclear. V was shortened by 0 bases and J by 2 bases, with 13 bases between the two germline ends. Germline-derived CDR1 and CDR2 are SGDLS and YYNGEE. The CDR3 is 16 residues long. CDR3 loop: CASSVDVGLATDTQYF. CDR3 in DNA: TGTGCCAGCAGCGTAGATGTGGGATTGGCCACAGATACGCAGTATTTT.

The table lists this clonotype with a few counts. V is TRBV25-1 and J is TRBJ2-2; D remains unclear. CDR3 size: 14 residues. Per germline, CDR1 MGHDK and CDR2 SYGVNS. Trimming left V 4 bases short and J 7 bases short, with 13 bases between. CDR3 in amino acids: CASSGVTVLGELFF. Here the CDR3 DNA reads TGTGCCAGCAGTGGGGTTACGGTCCTCGGGGAGCTGTTTTTT.

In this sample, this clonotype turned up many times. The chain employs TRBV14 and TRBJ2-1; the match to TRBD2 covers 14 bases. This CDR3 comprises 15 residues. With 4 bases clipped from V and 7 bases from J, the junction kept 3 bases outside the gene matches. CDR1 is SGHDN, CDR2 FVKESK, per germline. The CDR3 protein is CASSRTSGRWNEQFF. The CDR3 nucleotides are TGTGCCAGCAGCCGGACTAGCGGGAGGTGGAATGAGCAGTTCTTC. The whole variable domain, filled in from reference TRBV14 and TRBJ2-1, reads EAGVTQFPSHSVIEKGQTVTLRCDPISGHDNLYWYRRVMGKEIKFLLHFVKESKQDESGMPNNRFLAERTGGTYSTLKVQPAELEDSGVYFCASSRTSGRWNEQFFGPGTRLTVL.

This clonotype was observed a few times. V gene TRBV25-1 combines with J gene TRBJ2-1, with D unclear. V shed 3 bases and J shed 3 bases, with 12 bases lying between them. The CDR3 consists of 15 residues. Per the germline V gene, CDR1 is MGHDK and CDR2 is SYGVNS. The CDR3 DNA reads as TGTGCCAGCAGTGACAGAAATTCGGGCTACAATGAGCAGTTCTTC. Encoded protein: CASSDRNSGYNEQFF.

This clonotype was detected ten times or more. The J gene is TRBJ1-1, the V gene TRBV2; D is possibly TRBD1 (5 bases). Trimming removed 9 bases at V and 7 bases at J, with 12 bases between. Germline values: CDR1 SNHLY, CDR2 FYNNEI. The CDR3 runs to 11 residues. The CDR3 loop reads CASVSGGEAFF. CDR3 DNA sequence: TGTGCCAGTGTCAGCGGGGGTGAAGCTTTCTTT.

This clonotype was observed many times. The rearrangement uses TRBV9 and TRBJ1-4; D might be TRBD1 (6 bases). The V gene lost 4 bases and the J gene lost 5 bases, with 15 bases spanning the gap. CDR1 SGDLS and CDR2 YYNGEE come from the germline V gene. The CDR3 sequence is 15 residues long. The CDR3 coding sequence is TGTGCCAGCAGCTCAGCCGGGACAAAGAATGAAAAACTGTTTTTT. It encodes CASSSAGTKNEKLFF.

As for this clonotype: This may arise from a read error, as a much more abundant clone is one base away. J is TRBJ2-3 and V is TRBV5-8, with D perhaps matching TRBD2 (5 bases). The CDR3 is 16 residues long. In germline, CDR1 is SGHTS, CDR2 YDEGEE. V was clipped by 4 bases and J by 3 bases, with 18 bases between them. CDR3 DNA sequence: TGTGCCAGCAGCCCCCTTCAACTGGGGAGAACAGATACGCAGTATTTT. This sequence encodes CASSPLQLGRTDTQYF.